This T cell receptor beta chain was documented in a study of T-cell memory formation after mild COVID-19. Study-level points and caveats: From day 15 to 85, contracting clones were balanced between CD4 and CD8, whereas later expanders leaned toward CD4+. Prior to infection, memory already included some responding clones, suggesting cross-reactive memory joined. Second-wave clones reaching peak frequency on day 37 lacked confirmed SARS-CoV-2 specificity.

One entry per CDR3 protein, called by TCRdb with MiXCR from the 5' RACE reads. The table shows 280,000 or so distinct CDR3 sequences, with about a sixth occurring only once. Notes on this clonotype: The antigen remains unidentified.

This TCR came from a man aged 18 to 29 who had mild COVID-19 (a few samples of this study predate the infection). Cell type and time point are not known. Sequencing used PBMCs or a T cell subset sorted from them (not recorded which).

The CDR3: CSAPGGQWGTEAFF. The CDR3 DNA reads TGCAGTGCTCCAGGGGGACAATGGGGGACTGAAGCTTTCTTT. The rearrangement joins TRBV20-1 to TRBJ1-1; TRBD1 matches 7 bases. With V trimmed by 5 bases and J by 5 bases, 11 bases remained unmatched. This CDR3 has 14 amino acids. Germline V lookup: CDR1 DFQATT, CDR2 SNEGSKA (reference sequence).